One T cell receptor (beta chain) is described in this entry. This sample stems from a study of shared T cell receptors in the human thymus. Data came from immunoSEQ multiplex PCR; TCRdb stores just in-frame clones and leaves some out. This sample has hundreds of thousands of clones, with around 87% found just once. Another study also made use of these data, one on human thymus T cells. From that report: The donor group consisted of healthy Finnish infants who were having corrective surgery for congenital heart defects. Thymus tissue for the work was resected from patients undergoing corrective heart surgery. Related research described strongly overlapping thymic repertoires in unrelated people.

The source material was thymocytes. The clonotype comes from a boy younger than two with a congenital heart defect.

CDR3 bases: TGTGCCAGTAGTGTGGACAGGGTCCTAAACACTGAAGCTTTCTTT. Protein product: CASSVDRVLNTEAFF. The chain joins TRBV19 to TRBJ1-1; 8 bases map to TRBD1. V lost 5 bases, J lost 2 bases, and 7 bases stayed unmatched. The germline V gene encodes CDR1 LNHDA and CDR2 SQIVND (reference sequence). The CDR3 extends over 15 amino acids.